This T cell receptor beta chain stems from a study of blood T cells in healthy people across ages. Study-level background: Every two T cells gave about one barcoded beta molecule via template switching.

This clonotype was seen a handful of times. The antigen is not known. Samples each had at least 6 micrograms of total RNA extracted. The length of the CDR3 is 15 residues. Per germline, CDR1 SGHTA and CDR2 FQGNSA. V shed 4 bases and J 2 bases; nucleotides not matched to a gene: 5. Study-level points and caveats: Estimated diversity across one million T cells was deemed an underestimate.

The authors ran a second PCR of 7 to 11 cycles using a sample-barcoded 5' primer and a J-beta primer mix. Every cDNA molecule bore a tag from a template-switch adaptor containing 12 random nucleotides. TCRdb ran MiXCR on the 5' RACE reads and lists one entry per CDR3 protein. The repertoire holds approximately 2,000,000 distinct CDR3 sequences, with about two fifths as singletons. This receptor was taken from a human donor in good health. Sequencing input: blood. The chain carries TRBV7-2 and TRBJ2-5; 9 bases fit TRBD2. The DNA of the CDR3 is TGTGCCAGCAGCTCCGTGCGGGGGGGTCAAGAGACCCAGTACTTC. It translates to CASSSVRGGQETQYF.